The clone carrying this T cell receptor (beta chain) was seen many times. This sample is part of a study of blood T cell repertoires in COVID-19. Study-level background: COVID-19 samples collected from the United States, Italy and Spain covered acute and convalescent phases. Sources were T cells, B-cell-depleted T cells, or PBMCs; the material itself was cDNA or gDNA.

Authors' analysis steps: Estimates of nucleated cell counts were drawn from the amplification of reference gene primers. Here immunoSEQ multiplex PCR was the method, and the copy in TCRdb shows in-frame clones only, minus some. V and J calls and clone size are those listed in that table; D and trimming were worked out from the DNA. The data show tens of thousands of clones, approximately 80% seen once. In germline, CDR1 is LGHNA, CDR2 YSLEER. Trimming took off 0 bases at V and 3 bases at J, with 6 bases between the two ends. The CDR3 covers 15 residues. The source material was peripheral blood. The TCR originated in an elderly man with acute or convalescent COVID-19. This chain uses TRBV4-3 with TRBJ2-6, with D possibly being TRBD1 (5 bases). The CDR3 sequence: CASSQDQGGANVLTF. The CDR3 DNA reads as TGCGCCAGCAGCCAAGATCAGGGTGGGGCCAACGTCCTGACTTTC.